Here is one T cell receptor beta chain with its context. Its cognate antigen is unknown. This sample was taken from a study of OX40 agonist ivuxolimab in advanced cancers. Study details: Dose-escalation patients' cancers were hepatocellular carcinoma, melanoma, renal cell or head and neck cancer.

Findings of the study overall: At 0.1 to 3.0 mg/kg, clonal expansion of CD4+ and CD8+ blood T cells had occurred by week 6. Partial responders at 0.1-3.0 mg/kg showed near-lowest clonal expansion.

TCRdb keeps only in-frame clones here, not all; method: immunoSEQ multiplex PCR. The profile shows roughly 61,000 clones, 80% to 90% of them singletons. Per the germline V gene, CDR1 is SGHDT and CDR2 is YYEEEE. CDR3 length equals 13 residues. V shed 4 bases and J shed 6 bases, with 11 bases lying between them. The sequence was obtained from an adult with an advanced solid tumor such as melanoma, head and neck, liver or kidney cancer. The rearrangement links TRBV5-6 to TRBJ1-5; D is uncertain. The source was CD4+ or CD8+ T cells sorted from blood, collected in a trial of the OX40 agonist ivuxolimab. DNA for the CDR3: TGTGCCAGCAGCCCTCCGACCGGTCAGCCCCAGCATTTT. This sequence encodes CASSPPTGQPQHF.